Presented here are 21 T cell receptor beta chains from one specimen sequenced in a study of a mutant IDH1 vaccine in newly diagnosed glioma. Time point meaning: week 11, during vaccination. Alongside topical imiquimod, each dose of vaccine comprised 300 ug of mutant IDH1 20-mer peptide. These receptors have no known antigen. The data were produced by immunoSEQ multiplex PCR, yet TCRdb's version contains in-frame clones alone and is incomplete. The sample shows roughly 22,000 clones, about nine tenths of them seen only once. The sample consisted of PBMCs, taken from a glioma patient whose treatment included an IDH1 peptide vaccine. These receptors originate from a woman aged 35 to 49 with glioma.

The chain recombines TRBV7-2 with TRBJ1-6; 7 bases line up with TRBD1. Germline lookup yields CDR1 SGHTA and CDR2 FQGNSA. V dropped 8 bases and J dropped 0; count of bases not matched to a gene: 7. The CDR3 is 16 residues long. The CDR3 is CASLTGDSSYNSPLHF. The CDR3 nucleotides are TGTGCCAGCCTAACCGGGGACAGCTCCTATAATTCACCCCTCCACTTT. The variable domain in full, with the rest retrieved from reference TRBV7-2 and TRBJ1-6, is GAGVSQSPSNKVTEKGKDVELRCDPISGHTALYWYRQSLGQGLEFLIYFQGNSAPDKSGLPSDRFSAERTGGSVSTLTIQRTQQEDSAVYLCASLTGDSSYNSPLHFGNGTRLTVT.

CDR3 in DNA: TGTGCCAGTAACTTCGGTTATGAAGCTTTCTTT. It is translated as CASNFGYEAFF. The J gene is TRBJ1-1, the V gene TRBV19; no clear D gene. Germline V lookup: CDR1 LNHDA, CDR2 SQIVND (reference sequence). Trimming cost V 7 bases and J 7 bases, with 10 bases left between them. The CDR3 has 11 amino acids.

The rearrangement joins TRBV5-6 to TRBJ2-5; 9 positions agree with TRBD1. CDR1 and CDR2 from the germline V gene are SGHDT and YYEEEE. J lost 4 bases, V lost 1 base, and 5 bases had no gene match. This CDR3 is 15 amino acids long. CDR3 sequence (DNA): TGTGCCAGCAGCTTGTGGGACAGGGAGAGAGAGACCCAGTACTTC. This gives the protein CASSLWDRERETQYF.

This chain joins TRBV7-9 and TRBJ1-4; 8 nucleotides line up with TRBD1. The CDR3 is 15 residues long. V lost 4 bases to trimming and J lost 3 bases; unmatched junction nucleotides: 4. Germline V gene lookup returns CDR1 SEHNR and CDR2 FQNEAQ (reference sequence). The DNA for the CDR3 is TGTGCCAGCAGCTCCGGGACAGGCCCTAATGAAAAACTGTTTTTT. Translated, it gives CASSSGTGPNEKLFF.

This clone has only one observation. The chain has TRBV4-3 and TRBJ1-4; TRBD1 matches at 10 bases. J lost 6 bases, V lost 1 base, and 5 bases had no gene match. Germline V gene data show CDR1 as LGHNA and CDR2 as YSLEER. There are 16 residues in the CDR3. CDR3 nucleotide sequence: TGCGCCAGCAGCCAAGTCTGGGACAGGGGAGATGAAAAACTGTTTTTT. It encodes CASSQVWDRGDEKLFF.

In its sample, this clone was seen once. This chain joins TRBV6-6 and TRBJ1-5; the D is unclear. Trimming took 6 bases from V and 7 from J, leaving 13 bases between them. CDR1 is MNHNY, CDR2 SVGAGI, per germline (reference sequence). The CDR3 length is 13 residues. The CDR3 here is CASSNSRGQPQHF. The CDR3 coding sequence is TGTGCCAGCAGCAACTCCCGGGGACAGCCCCAGCATTTT.

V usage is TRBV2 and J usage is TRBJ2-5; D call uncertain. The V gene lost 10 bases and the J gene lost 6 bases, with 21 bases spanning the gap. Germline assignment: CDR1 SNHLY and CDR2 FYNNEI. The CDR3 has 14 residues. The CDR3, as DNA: TGTGCCACCAATCGCCCGGCTGGGGTTCAGACCCAGTACTTC. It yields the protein CATNRPAGVQTQYF.

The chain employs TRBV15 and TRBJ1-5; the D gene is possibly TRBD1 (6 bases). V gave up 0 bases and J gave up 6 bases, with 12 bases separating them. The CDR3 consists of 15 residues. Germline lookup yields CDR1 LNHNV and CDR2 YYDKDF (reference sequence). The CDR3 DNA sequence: TGTGCCACCAGCAGAGATCGGGGGGCGGGTCAGCCCCAGCATTTT. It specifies CATSRDRGAGQPQHF. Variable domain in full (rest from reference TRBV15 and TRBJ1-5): DAMVIQNPRYQVTQFGKPVTLSCSQTLNHNVMYWYQQKSSQAPKLLFHYYDKDFNNEADTPDNFQSRRPNTSFCFLDIRSPGLGDTAMYLCATSRDRGAGQPQHFGDGTRLSIL.

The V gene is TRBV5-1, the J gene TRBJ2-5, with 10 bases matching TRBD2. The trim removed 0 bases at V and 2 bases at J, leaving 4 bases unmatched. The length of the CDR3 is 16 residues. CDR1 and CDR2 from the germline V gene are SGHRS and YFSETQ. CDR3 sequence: CASSLEAGGPQETQYF. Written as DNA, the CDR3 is TGCGCCAGCAGCTTGGAAGCGGGGGGGCCGCAAGAGACCCAGTACTTC. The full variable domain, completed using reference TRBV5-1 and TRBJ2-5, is KAGVTQTPRYLIKTRGQQVTLSCSPISGHRSVSWYQQTPGQGLQFLFEYFSETQRNKGNFPGRFSGRQFSNSRSEMNVSTLELGDSALYLCASSLEAGGPQETQYFGPGTRLLVL.

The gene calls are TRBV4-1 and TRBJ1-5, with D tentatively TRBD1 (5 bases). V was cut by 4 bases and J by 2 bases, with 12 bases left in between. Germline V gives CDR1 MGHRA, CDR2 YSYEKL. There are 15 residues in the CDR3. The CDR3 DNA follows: TGCGCCAGCAGCCTCCAAGACAGCGGCAATCAGCCCCAGCATTTT. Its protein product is CASSLQDSGNQPQHF.

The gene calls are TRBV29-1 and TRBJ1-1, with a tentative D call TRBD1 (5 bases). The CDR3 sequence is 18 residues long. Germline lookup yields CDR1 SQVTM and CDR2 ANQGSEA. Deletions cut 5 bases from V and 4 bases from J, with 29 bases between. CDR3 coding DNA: TGCAGCGTTTCGAAGGTGGACGTGGGTAAAGGGGCGGGCACTGAAGCTTTCTTT. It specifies CSVSKVDVGKGAGTEAFF.

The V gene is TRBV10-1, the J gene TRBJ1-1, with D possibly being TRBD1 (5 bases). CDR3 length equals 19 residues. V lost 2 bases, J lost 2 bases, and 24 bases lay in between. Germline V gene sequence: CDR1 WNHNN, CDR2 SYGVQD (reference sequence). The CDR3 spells CASSEPRYIVGQGNTEAFF. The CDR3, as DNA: TGCGCCAGCAGTGAGCCACGATACATTGTGGGGCAGGGAAACACTGAAGCTTTCTTT.

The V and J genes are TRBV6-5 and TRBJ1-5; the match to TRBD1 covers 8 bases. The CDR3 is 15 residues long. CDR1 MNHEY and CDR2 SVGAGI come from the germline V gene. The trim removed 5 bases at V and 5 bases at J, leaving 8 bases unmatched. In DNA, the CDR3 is TGTGCCAGCAGTCGAACAGGGGGGGATGATCAGCCCCAGCATTTT. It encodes CASSRTGGDDQPQHF.

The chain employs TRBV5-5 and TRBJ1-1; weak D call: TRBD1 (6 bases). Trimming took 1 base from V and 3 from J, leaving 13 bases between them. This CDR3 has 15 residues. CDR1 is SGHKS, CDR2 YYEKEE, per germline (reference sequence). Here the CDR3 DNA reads TGTGCCAGCAGCTTGCAGGGGAAGTTGTACACTGAAGCTTTCTTT. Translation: CASSLQGKLYTEAFF.

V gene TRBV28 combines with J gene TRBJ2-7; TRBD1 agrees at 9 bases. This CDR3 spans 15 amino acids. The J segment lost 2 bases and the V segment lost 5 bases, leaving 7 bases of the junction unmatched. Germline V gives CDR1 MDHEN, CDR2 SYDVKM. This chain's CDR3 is CASSPPGQGTYEQYF. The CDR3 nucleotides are TGTGCCAGCAGTCCCCCGGGACAGGGAACCTACGAGCAGTACTTC.

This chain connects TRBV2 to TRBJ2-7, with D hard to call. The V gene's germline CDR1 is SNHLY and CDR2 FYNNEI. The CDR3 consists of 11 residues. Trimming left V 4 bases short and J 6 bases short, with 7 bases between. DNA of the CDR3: TGTGCCAGCAGTGGGACCTCCGAGCAGTACTTC. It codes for CASSGTSEQYF.

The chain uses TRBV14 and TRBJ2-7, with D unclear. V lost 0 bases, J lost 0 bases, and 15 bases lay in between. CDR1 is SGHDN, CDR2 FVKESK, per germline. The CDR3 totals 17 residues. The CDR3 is CASSQDRIAAYSYEQYF. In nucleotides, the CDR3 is TGTGCCAGCAGCCAAGATAGAATAGCCGCTTACTCCTACGAGCAGTACTTC.

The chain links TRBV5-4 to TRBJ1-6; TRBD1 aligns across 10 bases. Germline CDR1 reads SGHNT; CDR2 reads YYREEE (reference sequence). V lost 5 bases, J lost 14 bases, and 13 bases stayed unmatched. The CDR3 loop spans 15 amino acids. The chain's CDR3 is CASSAGTGVQYSLHF. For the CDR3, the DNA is TGTGCCAGCAGTGCCGGGACAGGGGTACAATATTCCCTCCACTTT.

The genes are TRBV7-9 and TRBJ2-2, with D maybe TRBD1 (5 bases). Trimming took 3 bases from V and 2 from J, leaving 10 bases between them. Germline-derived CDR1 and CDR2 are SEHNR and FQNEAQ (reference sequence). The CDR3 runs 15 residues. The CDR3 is CASSFRVPNTGELFF. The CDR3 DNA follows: TGTGCCAGCAGCTTCAGGGTCCCTAACACCGGGGAGCTGTTTTTT. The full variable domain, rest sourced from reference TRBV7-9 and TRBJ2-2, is DTGVSQNPRHKITKRGQNVTFRCDPISEHNRLYWYRQTLGQGPEFLTYFQNEAQLEKSRLLSDRFSAERPKGSFSTLEIQRTEQGDSAMYLCASSFRVPNTGELFFGEGSRLTVL.

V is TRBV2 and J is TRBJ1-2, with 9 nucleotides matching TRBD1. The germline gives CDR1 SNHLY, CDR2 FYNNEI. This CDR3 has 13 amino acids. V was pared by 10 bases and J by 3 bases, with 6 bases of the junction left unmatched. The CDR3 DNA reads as TGTGCCACATCTTGGGACAGGGACTATGGCTACACCTTC. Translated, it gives CATSWDRDYGYTF.

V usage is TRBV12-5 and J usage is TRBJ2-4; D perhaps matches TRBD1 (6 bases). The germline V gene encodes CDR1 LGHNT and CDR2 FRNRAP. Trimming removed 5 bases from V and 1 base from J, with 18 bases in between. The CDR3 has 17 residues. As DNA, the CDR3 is TGTGCTAGTGGTCACGGCCAAACAGGGTTGGCCAAAAACATTCAGTACTTC. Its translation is CASGHGQTGLAKNIQYF.